The T cell receptor (beta chain) described here comes from a study of TIL therapy for anti-PD-1-resistant metastatic lung cancer. In the study overall: Median tumor PD-L1 proportion score was about 6.6%. Most patients had lung adenocarcinoma; a few tumors were EGFR-mutant, two ALK-rearranged; half smoked currently or formerly. Overall study findings and caveats: Patients were highly selected, enriched for treatment-naive, never-smoker and oncogene-addicted cases.

Indicated time point: pre-treatment sample, taken before nivolumab and TIL therapy. Patients were adults with stage 4 NSCLC. The libraries were made with immunoSEQ v3. The data were produced by immunoSEQ multiplex PCR, yet TCRdb's version contains in-frame clones alone and is incomplete. Here the sample spans under 35,000 clones, 70% to 80% being singletons. As regards this clone: Its specificity is unknown.

The CDR3 has 16 amino acids. J lost 5 bases, V lost 4 bases, and 9 bases had no gene match. CDR1 SGHTA and CDR2 FQGNSA come from the germline V gene. The genes are TRBV7-2 and TRBJ1-1; 11 bases align to TRBD1. The sequences come from blood, collected at baseline. The sequence was obtained from a woman aged 25-85 years with non-small cell lung cancer. CDR3 sequence reads: CASSSYSGTGGTEAFF. The CDR3 DNA is TGTGCCAGCAGCTCCTATTCCGGGACAGGGGGGACTGAAGCTTTCTTT.